This T cell receptor (beta chain) was profiled in a study of graft-versus-host responses after intestinal transplantation. Study information: Each recipient received a multivisceral, liver-intestinal, or isolated intestinal graft. Induction with anti-thymocyte globulin, then tacrolimus and steroids for around three years, was given to all recipients. Findings and limits, study-wide: Recipient marrow showed GvH clones, some seen first in ileum or blood. Peak circulating GvH clone levels tracked with early post-transplant HvG declines.

In regard to this clone: Its antigen is not identified.

Germline loops: CDR1 LGHNA, CDR2 YSLEER. V shed 1 base and J shed 7 bases, with 14 bases lying between them. The CDR3 is 15 residues long. Clones were sequenced by immunoSEQ multiplex PCR, and TCRdb holds only the in-frame ones, with some missing. The sample lists tens of thousands of clones, just over 90% occurring once. This sequence was found in a human donor who received an intestinal transplant. The chain employs TRBV4-3 and TRBJ2-4; D may be TRBD2 (5 bases). This specimen was unstimulated CD8+ T cells sorted from spleen or lymph node cells, taken before intestinal transplant. In DNA, the CDR3 is TGCGCCAGCAGCCAAGGCAGAGGGAGAAATAACATTCAGTACTTC. Protein sequence: CASSQGRGRNNIQYF.